The 13 T cell receptor beta chains below all came from one sample that was sequenced in a study of T cells in Graves' hyperthyroidism and ophthalmopathy (dated by TCRdb to 2018 to 2020). Library preparation was by multiplex PCR. Sequencing used an Illumina HiSeq 2000. Amplification of TCR beta CDR3 regions was carried out from RNA transcripts. A first-round RT-PCR of the TCR CDR3 used the HTBI primer set with the Qiagen OneStep RT-PCR kit. TCRdb handled the public reads itself, with Q25 trimming in fastp and clone calling in MiXCR, and kept productive beta chains. Duplicate CDR3 protein sequences are folded into a single record with the most common DNA and genes. The sample table lists some 600,000 distinct CDR3 sequences, approximately 15% of them with a count of one. Less than 6% of the sample is taken by the ten largest. Sequencing was performed on blood. These TCRs come from a woman in her thirties with Graves' hyperthyroidism that later progressed to Graves' ophthalmopathy.

This clonotype has a count of ten or more. This sequence joins TRBV6-1 and TRBJ2-1; tentatively, D is TRBD2 (6 bases). Germline V gene lookup returns CDR1 MNHNS and CDR2 SASEGT. The CDR3 is made up of 15 amino acids. V lost 6 bases to trimming and J lost 4 bases, with 16 bases between them. Here the CDR3 DNA reads TGTGCCAGCAGCCATCCGGGACTGAAATACAATGAGCAGTTCTTC. It yields the protein CASSHPGLKYNEQFF.

This clonotype was found many times. The V call is TRBV28, the J call TRBJ2-7, with 7 bases that match TRBD1. The CDR3 has 16 amino acids. Germline CDR1 reads MDHEN; CDR2 reads SYDVKM. J was trimmed by 5 bases and V by 2 bases; bases with no gene match: 12. CDR3 residues: CASSLRSDRIFDEQYF. DNA for the CDR3: TGTGCCAGCAGTTTACGGTCGGACAGGATATTTGACGAGCAGTACTTC.

This clonotype has a count of ten or more. The gene calls are TRBV11-3 and TRBJ1-1; D may be TRBD1 (5 bases). The germline gives CDR1 SGHNT, CDR2 YENEEA. The CDR3 has 16 residues. Trimming left V 5 bases short and J 0 bases short, with 16 bases between. The CDR3 loop reads CASSLRDASMNTEAFF. The CDR3 DNA reads as TGTGCCAGCAGCCTCCGGGACGCCTCCATGAACACTGAAGCTTTCTTT.

The V gene is TRBV7-8, the J gene TRBJ2-7; D gene ambiguous. Germline values: CDR1 SGHVS, CDR2 FQNEAQ. V lost 6 bases to trimming and J lost 2 bases, with 8 bases between them. This CDR3 is built from 12 residues. CDR3 sequence (DNA): TGTGCCAGCAGGACAATCCCCTACGAGCAGTACTTC. It is translated as CASRTIPYEQYF.

This clonotype was picked up many times. The chain links TRBV6-5 to TRBJ1-5; D unclear. V lost 4 bases to trimming and J lost 4 bases, with 14 bases between them. CDR1 and CDR2 (germline): MNHEY, SVGAGI. The CDR3 is 15 residues long. CDR3 protein: CASSLVGFGNQPQHF. CDR3 bases: TGTGCCAGCAGTTTGGTAGGGTTTGGGAATCAGCCCCAGCATTTT.

Regarding this clonotype: A much larger clone sits a single nucleotide away, making a read error possible. The chain uses TRBV24-1 and TRBJ1-2, with D uncertain. Germline V lookup: CDR1 KGHDR, CDR2 SFDVKD. The CDR3 is 12 amino acids. Between the trimmed V and J ends, which lost 4 bases and 5 bases, there was a span of 7 bases. The CDR3 DNA is TGTGCCACCAGTGACCCAGTATATGGCTACACCTTC. Its translation: CATSDPVYGYTF.

This clonotype was counted at least ten times. The V and J genes are TRBV2 and TRBJ2-5; D tentatively reads TRBD1 or TRBD2 (6 bases each). With 8 bases removed from V and 4 bases from J, the gap between germline ends came to 14 bases. CDR3 length: 13 amino acids. The germline CDR1 and CDR2 sequences are SNHLY and FYNNEI. CDR3 sequence reads: CASATQGGETQYF. For the CDR3, the DNA is TGTGCCAGCGCAACACAGGGAGGAGAGACCCAGTACTTC.

Many counts were recorded for this clonotype. This rearrangement joins TRBV12-3 or TRBV12-4 to TRBJ1-6; possibly TRBD1 for D (5 bases). The germline V and J ends were trimmed by 5 bases and 7 bases, with 15 bases remaining between them. The CDR3 spans 15 residues. In DNA, the CDR3 is TGTGCCAGCAGTCCCCGAGCAGGGACCAATTCACCCCTCCACTTT. It specifies CASSPRAGTNSPLHF.

This clonotype has more than one count but fewer than ten. The chain couples TRBV20-1 to TRBJ1-5; weak D call: TRBD1 (5 bases). The V gene lost 6 bases and the J gene lost 1 base, with 13 bases spanning the gap. CDR1 DFQATT and CDR2 SNEGSKA come from the germline V gene (reference sequence). This CDR3 contains 14 residues. The CDR3, as DNA: TGCAGTGCCAGTATCGGGGGAAGCAATCAGCCCCAGCATTTT. As protein: CSASIGGSNQPQHF.

The sample holds many counts of this clonotype. J is TRBJ2-7 and V is TRBV28; TRBD1 aligns across 9 bases. The germline CDR1 and CDR2 sequences are MDHEN and SYDVKM. Trimming removed 6 bases from V and 3 bases from J; junction bases left unmatched: 9. The CDR3 is made up of 15 amino acids. CDR3 in DNA: TGTGCCAGCAGCCGGGGGGACAGGGACAGCTACGAGCAGTACTTC. Its translation is CASSRGDRDSYEQYF.

The rearrangement joins TRBV20-1 to TRBJ2-2; TRBD2 aligns across 9 bases. The CDR3 totals 15 residues. Germline V gene lookup returns CDR1 DFQATT and CDR2 SNEGSKA (reference sequence). With V trimmed by 0 bases and J by 9 bases, 8 bases remained unmatched. CDR3 coding DNA: TGCAGTGCTAGAGATTCGCAGCGGGGGGACAGGGAGCTGTTTTTT. The encoded protein is CSARDSQRGDRELFF.

The V and J genes are TRBV13 and TRBJ2-7; 7 positions match TRBD1. Germline V gene data show CDR1 as PRHDT and CDR2 as FYEKMQ (reference sequence). The CDR3 extends over 14 amino acids. The V gene end was trimmed by 5 bases and the J gene end by 5 bases; junction bases not matched to a gene: 9. The CDR3 is CASSHRDRNNEQYF. CDR3 nucleotides: TGTGCCAGCAGCCACCGGGACAGAAACAACGAGCAGTACTTC. Full variable domain (outside the CDR3, taken from reference TRBV13 and TRBJ2-7): AAGVIQSPRHLIKEKRETATLKCYPIPRHDTVYWYQQGPGQDPQFLISFYEKMQSDKGSIPDRFSAQQFSDYHSELNMSSLELGDSALYFCASSHRDRNNEQYFGPGTRLTVT.

This clonotype showed up many times. V usage is TRBV30 and J usage is TRBJ1-2; D not resolved. With 2 bases removed from V and 3 bases from J, the gap between germline ends came to 7 bases. CDR1 and CDR2 (germline): GTSNPN, SVGIG (reference sequence). This CDR3 spans 12 amino acids. The CDR3 region is CAWSRRDYGYTF. The CDR3 DNA reads TGTGCCTGGAGTCGCCGTGACTATGGCTACACCTTC.